The 3 T cell receptor beta chains in this list originate from one sample, sequenced in a study of patients and donors after allogeneic stem cell transplantation. TCRdb reanalysed the RT-PCR reads using MiXCR and keeps one entry per CDR3 protein. The top ten clones hold around a tenth of a sample with 200,000 to 250,000 distinct CDR3 sequences, roughly 13% of them seen once. The sequencing sample was made of blood, either unsorted or a sorted T cell fraction (not recorded which). The receptors were gathered from a human donor who was either an allogeneic HSCT recipient or a stem cell or donor lymphocyte infusion donor (not recorded which). It is not recorded whose cells these are; they may come from a transplant donor.

This clonotype was counted a few times. The gene calls are TRBV6-6 and TRBJ2-5, with 9 bases aligning to TRBD1. The CDR3 contains 12 residues. Germline CDR1 MNHNY, CDR2 SVGAGI (reference sequence). With V trimmed by 10 bases and J by 3 bases, 3 bases remained unmatched. In nucleotides, the CDR3 is TGTGCCAACGGACAGGGGAAAGAGACCCAGTACTTC. Protein sequence: CANGQGKETQYF.

A few counts support this clonotype. The chain joins TRBV5-5 to TRBJ1-1, with D unclear. With 1 base removed from V and 5 bases from J, the gap between germline ends came to 12 bases. This CDR3 is built from 14 residues. Germline V gene data show CDR1 as SGHKS and CDR2 as YYEKEE (reference sequence). CDR3 amino acids: CASSLKEEGTEAFF. CDR3 sequence (DNA): TGTGCCAGCAGCTTGAAAGAAGAGGGTACTGAAGCTTTCTTT.

This clonotype was recorded many times. The chain combines TRBV5-6 with TRBJ2-7; 7 bases line up with TRBD2. This CDR3 region has 16 residues. J was trimmed by 2 bases and V by 4 bases; bases with no gene match: 12. In germline, CDR1 is SGHDT, CDR2 YYEEEE. DNA of the CDR3: TGTGCCAGCAGCCCGGCTTTGCGGGGGAGTCCCTACGAGCAGTACTTC. It codes for CASSPALRGSPYEQYF. Supplemented by reference TRBV5-6 and TRBJ2-7, the full variable domain reads DAGVTQSPTHLIKTRGQQVTLRCSPKSGHDTVSWYQQALGQGPQFIFQYYEEEERQRGNFPDRFSGHQFPNYSSELNVNALLLGDSALYLCASSPALRGSPYEQYFGPGTRLTVT.